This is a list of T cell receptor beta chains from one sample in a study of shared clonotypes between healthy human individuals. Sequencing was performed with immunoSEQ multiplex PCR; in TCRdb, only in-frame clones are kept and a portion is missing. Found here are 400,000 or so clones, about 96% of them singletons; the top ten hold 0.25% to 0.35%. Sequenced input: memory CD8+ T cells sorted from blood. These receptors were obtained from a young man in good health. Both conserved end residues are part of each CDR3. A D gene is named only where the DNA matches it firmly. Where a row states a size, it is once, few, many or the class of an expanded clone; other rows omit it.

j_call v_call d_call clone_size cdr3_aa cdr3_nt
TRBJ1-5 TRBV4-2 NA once CASSQGPDFLSNQPQHF TGTGCCAGCAGCCAAGGTCCCGATTTCCTTAGCAATCAGCCCCAGCATTTT
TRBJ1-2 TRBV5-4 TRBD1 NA CASSLGQGYGGYTF TGTGCCAGCAGCCTTGGACAGGGCTATGGGGGCTACACCTTC
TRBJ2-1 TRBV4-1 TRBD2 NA CASSHTPLAGESNEQFF TGCGCCAGCAGCCACACCCCCCTAGCGGGAGAATCCAATGAGCAGTTCTTC
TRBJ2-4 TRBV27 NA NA CASSLGGGWGIAKNIQYF TGTGCCAGCAGTTTAGGTGGAGGGTGGGGGATAGCCAAAAACATTCAGTACTTC
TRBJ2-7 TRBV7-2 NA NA CASSLDYYEQYF TGTGCCAGCAGCTTAGACTACTACGAGCAGTACTTC
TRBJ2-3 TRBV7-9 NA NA CASSLQWSTDTQYF TGTGCCAGCAGCTTACAGTGGAGCACAGATACGCAGTATTTT
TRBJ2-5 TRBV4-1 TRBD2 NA CASSQEGRRASGRETQYF TGCGCCAGCAGCCAGGAGGGCAGGCGAGCTAGCGGGAGGGAGACCCAGTACTTC
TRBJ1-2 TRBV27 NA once CASSLTFRVNYGYTF TGTGCCAGCAGTTTAACATTCAGGGTTAACTATGGCTACACCTTC
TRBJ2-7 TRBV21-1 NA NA CASSKSREGPYEQYF TGTGCCAGCAGCAAATCGCGGGAGGGCCCCTACGAGCAGTACTTC
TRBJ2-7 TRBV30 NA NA CAWSVLREAEQYF TGTGCCTGGAGTGTTTTAAGGGAGGCCGAGCAGTACTTC
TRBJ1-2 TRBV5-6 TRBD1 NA CASSRTGRNYGYTF TGTGCCAGCAGCCGGACAGGGAGGAACTATGGCTACACCTTC
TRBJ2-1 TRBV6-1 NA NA CASSDGNEQFF TGTGCCAGCAGTGACGGCAATGAGCAGTTCTTC
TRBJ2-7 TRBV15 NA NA CATSRAVWDYEQYF TGTGCCACCAGCAGAGCTGTCTGGGACTACGAGCAGTACTTC
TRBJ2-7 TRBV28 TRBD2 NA CASSPLAGGYEQYF TGTGCCAGCAGTCCTCTAGCGGGAGGTTACGAGCAGTACTTC
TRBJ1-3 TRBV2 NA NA CASTRRGWGSGNTIYF TGTGCCAGCACCCGACGGGGATGGGGCTCTGGAAACACCATATATTTT
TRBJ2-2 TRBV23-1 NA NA CASSPTQNYRAPNTGELFF TGCGCCAGCAGCCCGACCCAAAATTATCGGGCCCCCAACACCGGGGAGCTGTTTTTT
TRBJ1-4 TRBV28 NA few CASSLIGEKLFF TGTGCCAGCAGTTTGATCGGTGAAAAACTGTTTTTT
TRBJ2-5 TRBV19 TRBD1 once CASRRTGQETQYF TGTGCCAGTAGACGGACAGGCCAAGAGACCCAGTACTTC
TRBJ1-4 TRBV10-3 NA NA CAISEGQGEKLFF TGTGCCATCAGTGAAGGGCAGGGCGAAAAACTGTTTTTT
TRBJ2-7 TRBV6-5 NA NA CASSSGGEVYEQYF TGTGCCAGCAGTTCAGGGGGGGAGGTCTACGAGCAGTACTTC
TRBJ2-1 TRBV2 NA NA CASIRAGLYNEQFF TGTGCCAGCATTCGGGCGGGATTGTACAATGAGCAGTTCTTC
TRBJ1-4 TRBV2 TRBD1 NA CASSAQGARDEKLFF TGTGCCAGCAGTGCACAGGGGGCGCGAGATGAAAAACTGTTTTTT
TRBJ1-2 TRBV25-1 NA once CASSPSTGFYGYTF TGTGCCAGCAGCCCCTCGACAGGATTCTATGGCTACACCTTC
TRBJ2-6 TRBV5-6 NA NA CASSSGLPPSGANVLTF TGTGCCAGCAGCTCGGGACTGCCACCCTCTGGGGCCAACGTCCTGACTTTC
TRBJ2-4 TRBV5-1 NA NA CASSLYSGRVDKNIQYF TGCGCCAGCAGCTTGTACTCAGGACGGGTAGACAAAAACATTCAGTACTTC
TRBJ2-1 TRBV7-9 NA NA CASSLDFSYNEQFF TGTGCCAGCAGCTTAGATTTCAGCTACAATGAGCAGTTCTTC
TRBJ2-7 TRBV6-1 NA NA CASMGGRLPGWHF TGTGCCAGCATGGGGGGTCGGCTGCCCGGCTGGCACTTC
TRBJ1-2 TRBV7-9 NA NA CASSTGDGYTF TGTGCCAGCAGCACGGGGGACGGCTACACCTTC
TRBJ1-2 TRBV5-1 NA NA CASSLAAANYGYTF TGCGCCAGCAGCTTGGCCGCAGCTAACTATGGCTACACCTTC
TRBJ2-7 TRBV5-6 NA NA CASSLAGDGDYEQYF TGTGCCAGCAGCTTGGCCGGGGACGGCGACTACGAGCAGTACTTC
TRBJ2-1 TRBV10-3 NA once CAISGTVRDEQFF TGTGCCATCAGTGGAACTGTGCGGGATGAGCAGTTCTTC
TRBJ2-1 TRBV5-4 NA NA CASSLEVAVNNEQFF TGTGCCAGCAGCTTGGAAGTAGCGGTGAACAATGAGCAGTTCTTC
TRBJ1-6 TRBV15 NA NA CATSRGQVGSPLHF TGTGCCACCAGCAGAGGCCAGGTGGGGTCACCCCTCCACTTT
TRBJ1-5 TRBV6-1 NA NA CASSEGQGSSQHF TGTGCCAGCAGTGAGGGACAAGGCTCGTCCCAGCATTTT
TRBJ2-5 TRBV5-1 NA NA CASSLRQQETQYF TGCGCCAGCAGCTTACGACAGCAAGAGACCCAGTACTTC
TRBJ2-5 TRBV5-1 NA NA CASSVGSPVQETQYF TGCGCCAGCAGCGTGGGGTCGCCAGTACAAGAGACCCAGTACTTC
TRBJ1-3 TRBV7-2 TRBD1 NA CASSLGETGPGNTIYF TGTGCCAGCAGCTTAGGAGAGACAGGGCCTGGAAACACCATATATTTT
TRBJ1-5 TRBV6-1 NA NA CASTEGPQPQHF TGTGCCAGCACGGAGGGCCCTCAGCCCCAGCATTTT
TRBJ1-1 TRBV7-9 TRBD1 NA CASSPNRGGNTEAFF TGTGCCAGCAGCCCGAACAGGGGAGGGAACACTGAAGCTTTCTTT
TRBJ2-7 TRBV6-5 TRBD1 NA CASSYSGQASYEQYF TGTGCCAGCAGTTACTCCGGACAGGCCTCCTACGAGCAGTACTTC
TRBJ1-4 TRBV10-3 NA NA CAISEGSGEMF TGTGCCATCAGTGAGGGTAGCGGGGAAATGTTT
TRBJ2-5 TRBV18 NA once CASSPRLVRETQYF TGTGCCAGCTCACCCCGACTAGTCAGAGAGACCCAGTACTTC
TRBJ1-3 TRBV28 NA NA CASSLMGARGNTIYF TGTGCCAGCAGTTTAATGGGGGCGCGAGGAAACACCATATATTTT
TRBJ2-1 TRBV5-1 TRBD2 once CASSTAGYNEQFF TGCGCCAGCAGTACAGCGGGGTACAATGAGCAGTTCTTC
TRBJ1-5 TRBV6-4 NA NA CASSDSGRRYSNQPQHF TGTGCCAGCAGTGACTCCGGGAGGCGCTATAGCAATCAGCCCCAGCATTTT
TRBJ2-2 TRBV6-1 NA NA CASSENPGWELFF TGTGCCAGCAGTGAAAATCCGGGCTGGGAGCTGTTTTTT
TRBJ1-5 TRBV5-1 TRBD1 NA CASSLVDRGRFDTYQPQHF TGCGCCAGCAGCTTGGTGGACAGGGGGCGATTTGATACTTATCAGCCCCAGCATTTT
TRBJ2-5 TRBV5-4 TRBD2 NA CASSLGWASGRETQYF TGTGCCAGCAGCTTAGGATGGGCTAGCGGGAGAGAGACCCAGTACTTC